This TCR beta chain was captured by sequencing in a study of blood T cell repertoires in COVID-19. Study summary: Some COVID-19 samples were acute and others convalescent; all came from the United States, Italy and Spain. PBMCs, B-cell-depleted T cells, or T cells provided the cDNA or gDNA that made up the material.

Germline-derived CDR1 and CDR2 are SGHTA and FQGNSA. The CDR3 sequence is 14 residues long. J gave up 7 bases and V 4 bases, and 3 bases lay outside the gene matches. Patients from Seattle were sampled longitudinally, starting during active infection. In the study's own analysis: How many nucleated cells were present was estimated from reference gene primer amplification. The assay was immunoSEQ multiplex PCR, and TCRdb's table has in-frame clones only and misses some. The V and J calls and clone size come from that table; D and trimming were worked out from the DNA. The sample yields approximately 530,000 clones, about 89% seen once.

The sequencing sample was made of peripheral blood. The receptor comes from a woman aged 50 to 60 with COVID-19, enrolled during active disease. This chain connects TRBV7-2 to TRBJ1-6, with 8 bases identical to TRBD1. The CDR3 spells CASSSRTGNSPLHF. Written as DNA, the CDR3 is TGTGCCAGCAGCTCCCGGACAGGGAATTCACCCCTCCACTTT.